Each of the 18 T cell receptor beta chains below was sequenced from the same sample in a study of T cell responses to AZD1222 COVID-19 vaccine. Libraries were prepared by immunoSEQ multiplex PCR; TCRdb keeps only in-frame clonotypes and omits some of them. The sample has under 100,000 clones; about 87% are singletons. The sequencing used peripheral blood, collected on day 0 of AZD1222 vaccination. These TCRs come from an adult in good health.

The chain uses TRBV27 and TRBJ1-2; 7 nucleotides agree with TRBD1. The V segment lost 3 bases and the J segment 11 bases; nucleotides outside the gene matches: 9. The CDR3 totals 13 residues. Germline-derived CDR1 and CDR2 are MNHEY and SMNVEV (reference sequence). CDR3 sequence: CASSFRWDRGYTF. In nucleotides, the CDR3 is TGTGCCAGCAGTTTTAGATGGGACAGAGGATACACCTTC.

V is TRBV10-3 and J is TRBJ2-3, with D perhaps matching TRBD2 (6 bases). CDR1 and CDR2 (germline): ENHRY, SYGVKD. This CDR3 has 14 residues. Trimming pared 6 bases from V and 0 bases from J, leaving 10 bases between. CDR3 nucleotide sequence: TGTGCCATCAGCCCGAGCGGGAGCACAGATACGCAGTATTTT. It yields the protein CAISPSGSTDTQYF.

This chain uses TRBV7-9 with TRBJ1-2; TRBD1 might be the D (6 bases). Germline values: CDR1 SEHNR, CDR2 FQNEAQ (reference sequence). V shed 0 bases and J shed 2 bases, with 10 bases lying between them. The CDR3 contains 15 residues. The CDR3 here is CASSLASRGNYGYTF. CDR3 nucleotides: TGTGCCAGCAGCTTAGCATCCAGGGGAAACTATGGCTACACCTTC.

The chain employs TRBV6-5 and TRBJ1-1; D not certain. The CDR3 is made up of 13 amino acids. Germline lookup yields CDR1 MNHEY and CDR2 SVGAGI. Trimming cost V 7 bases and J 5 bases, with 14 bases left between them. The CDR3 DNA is TGTGCCAGCAATCCGCAACCCGGGACTGAAGCTTTCTTT. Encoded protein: CASNPQPGTEAFF.

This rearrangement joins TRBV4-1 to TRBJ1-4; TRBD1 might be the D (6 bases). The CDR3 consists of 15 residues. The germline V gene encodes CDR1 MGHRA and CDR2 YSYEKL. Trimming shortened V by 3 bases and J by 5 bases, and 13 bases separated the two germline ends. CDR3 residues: CASSQTGTRNEKLFF. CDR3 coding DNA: TGCGCCAGCAGCCAGACCGGGACAAGGAATGAAAAACTGTTTTTT.

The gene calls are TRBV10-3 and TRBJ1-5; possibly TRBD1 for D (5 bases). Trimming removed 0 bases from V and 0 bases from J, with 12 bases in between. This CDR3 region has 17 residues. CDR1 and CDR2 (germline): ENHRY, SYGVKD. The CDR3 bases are TGTGCCATCAGTGAGTCGTCGGGGGGGACTAGCAATCAGCCCCAGCATTTT. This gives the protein CAISESSGGTSNQPQHF.

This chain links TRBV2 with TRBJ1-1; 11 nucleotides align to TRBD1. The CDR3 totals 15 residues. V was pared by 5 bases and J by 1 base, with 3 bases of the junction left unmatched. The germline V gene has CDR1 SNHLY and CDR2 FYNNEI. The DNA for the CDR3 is TGTGCCAGCAGTAGGACAGGGGGCTGGAACACTGAAGCTTTCTTT. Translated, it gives CASSRTGGWNTEAFF.

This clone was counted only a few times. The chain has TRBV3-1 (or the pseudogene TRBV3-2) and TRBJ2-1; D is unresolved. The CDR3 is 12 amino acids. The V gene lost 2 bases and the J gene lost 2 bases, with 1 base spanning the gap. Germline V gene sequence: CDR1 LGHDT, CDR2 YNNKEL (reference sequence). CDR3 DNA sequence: TGTGCCAGCAGCCAAACCTACAATGAGCAGTTCTTC. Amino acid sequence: CASSQTYNEQFF.

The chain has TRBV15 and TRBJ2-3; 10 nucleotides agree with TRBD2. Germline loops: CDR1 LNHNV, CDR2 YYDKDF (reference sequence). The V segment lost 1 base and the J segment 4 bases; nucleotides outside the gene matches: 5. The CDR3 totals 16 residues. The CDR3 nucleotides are TGTGCCACCAGCAGAGGTCTAGCGGGAGTAGCAGATACGCAGTATTTT. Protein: CATSRGLAGVADTQYF.

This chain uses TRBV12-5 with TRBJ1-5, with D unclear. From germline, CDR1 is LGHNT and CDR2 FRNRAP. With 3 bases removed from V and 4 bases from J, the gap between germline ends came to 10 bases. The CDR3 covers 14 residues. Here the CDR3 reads CASGFDGWNQPQHF. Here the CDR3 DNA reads TGTGCTAGTGGTTTTGACGGGTGGAATCAGCCCCAGCATTTT. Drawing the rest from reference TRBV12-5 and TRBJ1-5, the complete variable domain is DARVTQTPRHKVTEMGQEVTMRCQPILGHNTVFWYRQTMMQGLELLAYFRNRAPLDDSGMPKDRFSAEMPDATLATLKIQPSEPRDSAVYFCASGFDGWNQPQHFGDGTRLSIL.

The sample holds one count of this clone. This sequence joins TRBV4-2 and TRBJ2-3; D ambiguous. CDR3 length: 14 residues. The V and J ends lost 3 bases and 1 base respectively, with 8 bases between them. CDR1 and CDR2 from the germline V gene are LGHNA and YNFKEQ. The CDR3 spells CASSHTDRTDTQYF. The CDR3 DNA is TGTGCCAGCAGCCACACGGACCGCACAGATACGCAGTATTTT.

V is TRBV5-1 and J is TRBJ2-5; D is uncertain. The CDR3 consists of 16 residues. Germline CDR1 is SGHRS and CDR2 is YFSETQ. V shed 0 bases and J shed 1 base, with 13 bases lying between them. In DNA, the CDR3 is TGCGCCAGCAGCTTGGCCTGGAGCCGATCCCAAGAGACCCAGTACTTC. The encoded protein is CASSLAWSRSQETQYF.

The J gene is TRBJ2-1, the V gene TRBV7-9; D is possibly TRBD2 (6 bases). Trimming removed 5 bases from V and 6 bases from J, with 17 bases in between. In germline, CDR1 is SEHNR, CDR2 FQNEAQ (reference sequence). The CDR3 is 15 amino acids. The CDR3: CASSQGASVGNEQFF. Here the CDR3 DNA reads TGTGCCAGCAGCCAAGGGGCTAGCGTCGGCAATGAGCAGTTCTTC.

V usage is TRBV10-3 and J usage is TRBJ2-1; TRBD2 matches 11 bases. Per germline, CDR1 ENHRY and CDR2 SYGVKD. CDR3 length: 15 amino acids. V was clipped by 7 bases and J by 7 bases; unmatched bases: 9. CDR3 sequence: CAITGSGRAKNEQFF. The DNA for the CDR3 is TGTGCCATCACGGGTAGCGGGAGGGCCAAAAATGAGCAGTTCTTC.

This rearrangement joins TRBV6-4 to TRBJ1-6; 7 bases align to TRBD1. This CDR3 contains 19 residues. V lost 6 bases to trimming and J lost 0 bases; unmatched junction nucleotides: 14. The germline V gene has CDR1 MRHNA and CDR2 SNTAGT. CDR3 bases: TGTGCCAGCAGCCCTCTGGACAGGTACACCAGCTCCTATAATTCACCCCTCCACTTT. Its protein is CASSPLDRYTSSYNSPLHF.

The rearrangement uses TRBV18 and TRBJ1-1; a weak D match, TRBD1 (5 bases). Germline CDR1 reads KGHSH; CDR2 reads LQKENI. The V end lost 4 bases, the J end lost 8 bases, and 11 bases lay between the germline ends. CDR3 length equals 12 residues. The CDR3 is CASSRTRAEAFF. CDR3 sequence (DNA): TGTGCCAGCTCACGGACACGAGCCGAAGCTTTCTTT.

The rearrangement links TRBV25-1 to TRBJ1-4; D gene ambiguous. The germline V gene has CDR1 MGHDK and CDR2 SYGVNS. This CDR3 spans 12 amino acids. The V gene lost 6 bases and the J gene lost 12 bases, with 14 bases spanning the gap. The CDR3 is CASRNLPGELFF. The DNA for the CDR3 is TGTGCCAGCAGGAACTTACCTGGGGAACTGTTTTTT.

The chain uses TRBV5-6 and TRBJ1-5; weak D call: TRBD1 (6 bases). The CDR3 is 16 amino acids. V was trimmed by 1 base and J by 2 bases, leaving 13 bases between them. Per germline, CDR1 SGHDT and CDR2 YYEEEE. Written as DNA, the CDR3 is TGTGCCAGCAGCTTGCTTGCGGGGGGCGGCAATCAGCCCCAGCATTTT. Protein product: CASSLLAGGGNQPQHF.